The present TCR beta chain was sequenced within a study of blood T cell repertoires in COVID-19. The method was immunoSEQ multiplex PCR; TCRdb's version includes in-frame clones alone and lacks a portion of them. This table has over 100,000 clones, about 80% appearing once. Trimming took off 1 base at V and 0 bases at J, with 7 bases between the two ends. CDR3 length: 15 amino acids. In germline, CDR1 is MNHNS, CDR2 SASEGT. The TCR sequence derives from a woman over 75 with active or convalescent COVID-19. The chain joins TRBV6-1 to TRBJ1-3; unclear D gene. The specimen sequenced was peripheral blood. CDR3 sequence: CASSEGFYSGNTIYF. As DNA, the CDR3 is TGTGCCAGCAGTGAAGGATTCTACTCTGGAAACACCATATATTTT.